This entry features one T cell receptor (beta chain) sequence. The sample comes from a study of OX40 agonist ivuxolimab in advanced cancers. Profiling relied on immunoSEQ multiplex PCR, and the TCRdb table lists in-frame clones only, not all of them. The repertoire consists of around 80,000 clones, with 91% occurring once and the leading ten covering about 2.3%. The CDR3 has 14 residues. Looked up from germline, CDR1 is GTSNPN and CDR2 is SVGIG (reference sequence). The V gene lost 1 base and the J gene lost 1 base, with 9 bases spanning the gap. The chain links TRBV30 to TRBJ2-3; D possibly matches TRBD1 or TRBD2 (6 bases each). The specimen was CD4+ or CD8+ T cells sorted from blood, collected in a trial of the OX40 agonist ivuxolimab. The TCR comes from an adult with an advanced solid tumor such as melanoma, head and neck, liver or kidney cancer. CDR3 sequence: CAWSAGAGTDTQYF. The CDR3 region has the DNA TGTGCCTGGAGTGCGGGGGCGGGCACAGATACGCAGTATTTT. The complete variable domain, with remaining parts taken from reference TRBV30 and TRBJ2-3, reads SQTIHQWPATLVQPVGSPLSLECTVEGTSNPNLYWYRQAAGRGLQLLFYSVGIGQISSEVPQNLSASRPQDRQFILSSKKLLLSDSGFYLCAWSAGAGTDTQYFGPGTRLTVL.